The 30 T cell receptor beta chains below all came from one sample that was sequenced in a study of identical twins. MiXCR, applied by TCRdb to the 5' RACE reads, yields one record per CDR3 protein. Of about 240,000 distinct CDR3 sequences listed, 12% were seen once; the top ten hold about 4.1%. This sample also appeared in a second study, on yellow fever vaccine responses in identical twins.

What was sequenced was memory (CD45RO+) T cells sorted from blood. The receptors here all came from a woman aged 18-29 years in good health.

The table lists this clonotype with many counts. The genes are TRBV3-1 and TRBJ2-5, with D hard to call. V lost 1 base and J lost 4, with 7 bases in between. This CDR3 has 13 amino acids. Germline V lookup: CDR1 LGHDT, CDR2 YNNKEL (reference sequence). CDR3 bases: TGTGCCAGCAGCCAAGTCAGAGGAGAGACCCAGTACTTC. Translated, it gives CASSQVRGETQYF.

This clonotype was recorded a few times. The rearrangement uses TRBV20-1 and TRBJ2-3, with D possibly being TRBD1 (6 bases). Per the germline V gene, CDR1 is DFQATT and CDR2 is SNEGSKA (reference sequence). The V gene lost 1 base and the J gene lost 6 bases, with 20 bases spanning the gap. This CDR3 spans 16 amino acids. CDR3 region: CSARASARGVMDTQYF. The CDR3 nucleotides read TGCAGTGCTAGAGCGTCGGCCAGGGGTGTAATGGATACGCAGTATTTT.

V and J are TRBV6-5 and TRBJ2-7; D may be TRBD1 or TRBD2 (5 bases each). The ends were cut back, 11 bases at V and 0 bases at J, with 14 bases in the middle. The CDR3 sequence is 13 residues long. Looked up from germline, CDR1 is MNHEY and CDR2 is SVGAGI. This CDR3 reads CAVRDVRSYEQYF. In nucleotides, the CDR3 is TGTGCCGTTAGGGACGTTCGCTCCTACGAGCAGTACTTC.

The chain links TRBV2 to TRBJ2-7; 14 bases are a match to TRBD2. Germline V gene lookup returns CDR1 SNHLY and CDR2 FYNNEI. There are 15 residues in the CDR3. With V trimmed by 11 bases and J by 0 bases, 6 bases remained unmatched. CDR3 region: CAGGLAGGLSYEQYF. CDR3 coding DNA: TGTGCCGGAGGACTAGCGGGGGGCCTCTCCTACGAGCAGTACTTC.

This clonotype was seen a handful of times. This chain links TRBV11-2 with TRBJ2-7, with a possible D match to TRBD2 (6 bases). The CDR3 is 17 amino acids. Germline V gives CDR1 SGHAT, CDR2 FQNNGV. Trimming took 3 bases from V and 0 from J, leaving 18 bases between them. The CDR3 bases are TGTGCCAGCAGCTTGGTGGCTAGCGCTAGGAGCTCCTACGAGCAGTACTTC. It encodes CASSLVASARSSYEQYF.

The J gene is TRBJ2-1, the V gene TRBV27; 11 positions match TRBD2. Germline CDR1 and CDR2: MNHEY and SMNVEV (reference sequence). With V trimmed by 1 base and J by 7 bases, 6 bases remained unmatched. The CDR3 runs to 16 residues. CDR3 coding DNA: TGTGCCAGCAGTTTATTGGCCGGGACTAGCGGAAATGAGCAGTTCTTC. The encoded protein is CASSLLAGTSGNEQFF.

J is TRBJ2-2 and V is TRBV27; TRBD1 matches at 7 bases. Per germline, CDR1 MNHEY and CDR2 SMNVEV (reference sequence). The CDR3 totals 20 residues. The ends lost 0 bases at V and 6 bases at J; junction bases unmatched: 19. CDR3 coding DNA: TGTGCCAGCAGTTTATCGATAGACAGGGCGTGGGGTTTTGTGTCCGGGGAGCTGTTTTTT. Residues: CASSLSIDRAWGFVSGELFF.

This clonotype was seen a few times. The V and J genes are TRBV11-2 and TRBJ2-5, with D possibly TRBD1 on 6 matching bases. The CDR3 loop spans 16 amino acids. Germline loops: CDR1 SGHAT, CDR2 FQNNGV. V gave up 5 bases and J gave up 4 bases, with 20 bases separating them. For the CDR3, the DNA is TGTGCCAGCAGCGTCAGGGGTGAGGTACTTTCAGAGACCCAGTACTTC. Translated, it gives CASSVRGEVLSETQYF.

This clonotype was counted between two and nine times. The V call is TRBV10-3, the J call TRBJ2-1; 9 nucleotides align to TRBD1. There are 15 residues in the CDR3. The V gene's germline CDR1 is ENHRY and CDR2 SYGVKD. The ends lost 6 bases at V and 7 bases at J; junction bases unmatched: 10. The CDR3 protein is CAIRFRDRDTNEQFF. The CDR3 coding sequence is TGTGCCATCAGATTCCGGGACAGGGACACAAATGAGCAGTTCTTC.

V and J are TRBV20-1 and TRBJ2-1; 9 bases map to TRBD2. The CDR3 has 15 amino acids. Germline CDR1 and CDR2: DFQATT and SNEGSKA (reference sequence). Germline trimming cut 3 bases from V and 7 bases from J; bases unmatched to any gene: 10. The CDR3 DNA sequence: TGCAGTGCTAGGACGGGACTAGCTTTGAGGAATGAGCAGTTCTTC. It translates to CSARTGLALRNEQFF.

This clonotype was seen repeatedly, ten times or more. This sequence joins TRBV24-1 and TRBJ2-3, with 10 positions matching TRBD2. V shed 4 bases and J 6 bases; nucleotides not matched to a gene: 12. Germline V lookup: CDR1 KGHDR, CDR2 SFDVKD. CDR3 length equals 17 residues. Here the CDR3 DNA reads TGTGCCACCAGTGACCCGACCGGGACTAGCGCCAGGGATACGCAGTATTTT. It encodes CATSDPTGTSARDTQYF.

DNA of the CDR3: TGTGCCAGCTCACCTAATACTTACACAGATACGCAGTATTTT. It codes for CASSPNTYTDTQYF. J is TRBJ2-3 and V is TRBV18; D gene uncertain. Germline loops: CDR1 KGHSH, CDR2 LQKENI. The CDR3 totals 14 residues. The V gene lost 3 bases and the J gene lost 2 bases, with 9 bases spanning the gap.

V gene TRBV12-3 or TRBV12-4 combines with J gene TRBJ2-5; maybe TRBD2 (5 bases). V was pared by 7 bases and J by 2 bases, with 17 bases between. CDR3 length: 15 residues. The CDR3, as DNA: TGTGCCAGCACCCACGGGAATAAACCTCAAGAGACCCAGTACTTC. It translates to CASTHGNKPQETQYF.

This clonotype was recorded a few times. The V gene is TRBV3-1, the J gene TRBJ1-3; the D gene is possibly TRBD1 (5 bases). There are 14 residues in the CDR3. Trimming removed 3 bases from V and 9 bases from J, with 15 bases in between. Looked up from germline, CDR1 is LGHDT and CDR2 is YNNKEL (reference sequence). The CDR3 nucleotides are TGTGCCAGCAGCCATGGGGCCTCACTGGGCACCATATATTTT. Amino acids: CASSHGASLGTIYF. The complete variable domain, with remaining parts taken from reference TRBV3-1 and TRBJ1-3, reads DTAVSQTPKYLVTQMGNDKSIKCEQNLGHDTMYWYKQDSKKFLKIMFSYNNKELIINETVPNRFSPKSPDKAHLNLHINSLELGDSAVYFCASSHGASLGTIYFGEGSWLTVV.

This clonotype was picked up many times. This sequence joins TRBV6-1 and TRBJ2-1; 9 bases match TRBD2. Germline CDR1 and CDR2: MNHNS and SASEGT. CDR3 size: 15 residues. V was clipped by 6 bases and J by 7 bases; unmatched bases: 10. In DNA, the CDR3 is TGTGCCAGCAGATCCAAATTCGGACTAGCGAATGAGCAGTTCTTC. It translates to CASRSKFGLANEQFF.

J is TRBJ2-6 and V is TRBV15; D ambiguous. CDR1 and CDR2 (germline): LNHNV, YYDKDF (reference sequence). This CDR3 is 13 amino acids long. Trimming shortened V by 5 bases and J by 1 base, and 3 bases separated the two germline ends. CDR3 bases: TGTGCCACCAGCCTGTCTGGGGCCAACGTCCTGACTTTC. Translation gives CATSLSGANVLTF.

This clonotype is labeled large. The genes are TRBV12-3 or TRBV12-4 and TRBJ2-3; a possible D gene is TRBD2 (6 bases). CDR3 length: 13 residues. V shed 5 bases and J shed 0 bases, with 6 bases lying between them. CDR3 sequence reads: CASSSGSTDTQYF. In DNA, the CDR3 is TGTGCCAGCAGTAGCGGGAGCACAGATACGCAGTATTTT.

This chain connects TRBV7-2 to TRBJ2-3; D tentatively fits TRBD1 or TRBD2 (5 bases each). Germline V CDR1 and CDR2: SGHTA, FQGNSA. There are 15 residues in the CDR3. V shed 1 base and J shed 1 base, with 9 bases lying between them. CDR3 amino acids: CASSLDVGGTDTQYF. The CDR3 DNA sequence: TGTGCCAGCAGCTTAGATGTGGGGGGCACAGATACGCAGTATTTT.

As to this clonotype: The junction does not match germline at one end; this may be a read error. V gene TRBV11-3 combines with J gene TRBJ2-1; no reliable D call. Germline values: CDR1 SGHNT, CDR2 YENEEA. The CDR3 totals 15 residues. The CDR3 bases are TGTGTCAGCAGCTTAGAGAGGAGCTCCTACAATGAGCAGTTCTTC. Residues: CVSSLERSSYNEQFF.

This clonotype turned up a few times. The chain employs TRBV25-1 and TRBJ2-1; the D is unclear. Germline CDR1 reads MGHDK; CDR2 reads SYGVNS. The CDR3 is 11 amino acids. Trimming removed 1 base from V and 10 bases from J, with 5 bases in between. The CDR3: CASSESEEQFF. The DNA of the CDR3 is TGTGCCAGCAGTGAATCAGAAGAGCAGTTCTTC.

This clonotype occurred a few times. The chain recombines TRBV6-5 with TRBJ2-5; TRBD2 matches 8 bases. Germline assignment: CDR1 MNHEY and CDR2 SVGAGI. Losses at the gene ends were 5 bases for V and 2 bases for J; bases not matched to a gene: 1. The CDR3 spans 13 residues. The CDR3 DNA reads as TGTGCCAGCAGTACTAGCGGACAAGAGACCCAGTACTTC. Protein product: CASSTSGQETQYF.

This clonotype was recorded at least ten times. The V call is TRBV9, the J call TRBJ1-6; D possibly corresponds to TRBD1 (6 bases). The CDR3 length is 15 residues. Germline V gene lookup returns CDR1 SGDLS and CDR2 YYNGEE. The V end was cut by 3 bases, the J end by 12 bases, with 19 bases between. The chain's CDR3 is CASSDNLGGGLPLHF. CDR3 coding DNA: TGTGCCAGCAGCGACAACCTCGGGGGGGGCCTACCCCTCCACTTT.

There are a few counts of this clonotype. The chain uses TRBV3-1 and TRBJ2-4, with D maybe TRBD1 (6 bases). V was clipped by 3 bases and J by 6 bases, with 12 bases between them. This CDR3 region has 14 residues. CDR1 LGHDT and CDR2 YNNKEL come from the germline V gene (reference sequence). CDR3 nucleotide sequence: TGTGCCAGCAGCCACGGACAGACAAGAAACATTCAGTACTTC. This gives the protein CASSHGQTRNIQYF.

This chain connects TRBV5-1 to TRBJ2-5, with a possible D match to TRBD2 (6 bases). Germline assignment: CDR1 SGHRS and CDR2 YFSETQ. This CDR3 region has 17 residues. Trimming removed 1 base at V and 3 bases at J, with 19 bases between. The CDR3 protein is CASSLSPSGGMEETQYF. CDR3 coding DNA: TGCGCCAGCAGCTTGAGTCCCTCCGGCGGGATGGAAGAGACCCAGTACTTC.

This chain uses TRBV7-9 with TRBJ1-2; 7 bases map to TRBD1. V dropped 6 bases and J dropped 4; count of bases not matched to a gene: 8. CDR3 length: 14 residues. CDR1 and CDR2 from the germline V gene are SEHNR and FQNEAQ (reference sequence). The CDR3 sequence is CASSRDSRGYGYTF. The CDR3 nucleotides are TGTGCCAGCAGTCGGGACAGCCGGGGCTATGGCTACACCTTC.

The rearrangement joins TRBV6-2 or TRBV6-3 to TRBJ2-7; D is perhaps TRBD1 (6 bases). This CDR3 has 16 amino acids. CDR1 and CDR2 (germline): MNHEY, SVGEGT. Trimming stripped 5 bases from V and 0 bases from J, with 17 bases between. In DNA, the CDR3 is TGTGCCAGCAGTCTCAGGGACACCTTGAGCTCCTACGAGCAGTACTTC. Translation: CASSLRDTLSSYEQYF.

The chain links TRBV3-1 to TRBJ1-5; D not resolved. CDR3 length equals 15 residues. V lost 3 bases and J 2 bases, leaving 11 bases between the germline ends. In germline, CDR1 is LGHDT, CDR2 YNNKEL (reference sequence). The CDR3: CASSQSGFGNQPQHF. The DNA for the CDR3 is TGTGCCAGCAGCCAGTCCGGGTTTGGCAATCAGCCCCAGCATTTT. The full variable domain, with the rest looked up from reference TRBV3-1 and TRBJ1-5, is DTAVSQTPKYLVTQMGNDKSIKCEQNLGHDTMYWYKQDSKKFLKIMFSYNNKELIINETVPNRFSPKSPDKAHLNLHINSLELGDSAVYFCASSQSGFGNQPQHFGDGTRLSIL.

The sample holds a few counts of this clonotype. This chain joins TRBV5-1 and TRBJ1-2; D unresolved. Germline CDR1 and CDR2: SGHRS and YFSETQ. Trimming removed 0 bases from V and 7 bases from J, with 10 bases in between. The CDR3 has 13 amino acids. CDR3 amino acids: CASSLEASAGYTF. The CDR3 nucleotides read TGCGCCAGCAGCTTGGAGGCCTCCGCTGGCTACACCTTC.

This clonotype appeared a few times. The chain employs TRBV5-1 and TRBJ2-3; possible D gene TRBD1, 5 bases. Between the trimmed V and J ends, which lost 0 bases and 4 bases, there was a span of 9 bases. CDR3 length: 14 amino acids. Germline values: CDR1 SGHRS, CDR2 YFSETQ. The CDR3: CASSLGGLADTQYF. The CDR3 DNA reads TGCGCCAGCAGCTTGGGGGGCTTGGCAGATACGCAGTATTTT. Full variable domain (outside the CDR3, taken from reference TRBV5-1 and TRBJ2-3): KAGVTQTPRYLIKTRGQQVTLSCSPISGHRSVSWYQQTPGQGLQFLFEYFSETQRNKGNFPGRFSGRQFSNSRSEMNVSTLELGDSALYLCASSLGGLADTQYFGPGTRLTVL.

The rearrangement links TRBV5-1 to TRBJ2-7; 13 nucleotides match TRBD2. The CDR3 spans 16 residues. The germline V gene encodes CDR1 SGHRS and CDR2 YFSETQ. V shed 4 bases and J 6 bases; nucleotides not matched to a gene: 10. The CDR3 protein is CASSTGTSGNLGEQYF. The CDR3 DNA sequence: TGCGCCAGCAGCACAGGGACTAGCGGGAATCTGGGCGAGCAGTACTTC.